This TCR beta chain comes out of a study of response to subunit inactivated influenza vaccine. General study findings and limits: The authors proposed limited new T cell recruitment per seasonal influenza vaccination.

TCRdb re-called the RT-PCR reads with MiXCR, one entry per CDR3 protein. The table records around 760,000 distinct CDR3 sequences, 11% to 15% of them present only once. CDR1 and CDR2 (germline): LGHNA, YSLEER. The CDR3 runs to 18 residues. V was shortened by 0 bases and J by 5 bases, with 19 bases between the two germline ends. This clonotype was seen a few times. Its antigen is currently unknown. The J gene is TRBJ2-2, the V gene TRBV4-3; a possible D gene is TRBD2 (7 bases). This clonotype was sampled from a man aged 45-65 years who received an inactivated influenza vaccine. The specimen was PBMCs from blood, collected roughly 2 weeks before vaccination. The CDR3 nucleotides read TGCGCCAGCAGCCAAGATTTAATGGGGGGGCTGGGTACCGGGGAGCTGTTTTTT. This encodes CASSQDLMGGLGTGELFF.